Described below is a single TCR beta chain sequence and its context. The repertoire was sequenced with immunoSEQ multiplex PCR; TCRdb's copy has only in-frame clones and lacks some. The sample comprises 75,000 to 100,000 clones, roughly 96% of which are singletons, and about 0.36% rests with the top ten. The record originates from a study of technical replicates of blood from a few donors. Trimming took 6 bases from V and 6 from J; bases not matched to a gene: 10. The V gene's germline CDR1 is KGHSH and CDR2 LQKENI. This CDR3 is 16 amino acids long. Source material: T cells isolated from PBMCs. This chain links TRBV18 with TRBJ2-1, with 11 bases that match TRBD2. The source is a human donor in good health. The CDR3 region is CASSFSTSGRFNEQFF. Written as DNA, the CDR3 is TGTGCCAGCTCGTTCTCCACTAGCGGGAGATTCAATGAGCAGTTCTTC.